The following is a T cell receptor (beta chain) sequence with its context. Its matching antigen is unknown. The sample originates from a study of OX40 agonist ivuxolimab in advanced cancers. At the level of the study: Each patient was given ivuxolimab into a vein every 2 weeks, at 0.01 to 10 mg/kg.

The assay was immunoSEQ multiplex PCR, and TCRdb's table has in-frame clones only and misses some. The data show tens of thousands of clones, 70% to 90% seen once. From germline, CDR1 is MNHNY and CDR2 SVGAGI (reference sequence). There are 16 residues in the CDR3. V lost 7 bases and J lost 10; bases outside the gene matches: 19. Study results and caveats: Some of the nonresponding patients also showed low levels of normalized T-cell clonal expansion.

This TCR came from an adult with an advanced solid tumor such as melanoma, head and neck, liver or kidney cancer. The sequencing used CD4+ or CD8+ T cells sorted from blood, collected in a trial of the OX40 agonist ivuxolimab. The J gene is TRBJ1-1, the V gene TRBV6-6; 9 bases align to TRBD1. This CDR3 is CASTGVGDRASLGAFF. Written as DNA, the CDR3 is TGTGCCAGCACCGGAGTTGGGGACAGGGCGTCCCTGGGAGCTTTCTTT.